The 3 T cell receptor beta chains below come from one sample, sequenced in a study of beta chain features in type 1 diabetes. cDNA synthesis used the whole RNA isolate, giving expressed TCRB sequences. Generated by immunoSEQ multiplex PCR, the TCRdb table keeps only in-frame clones and is missing some. The repertoire holds 300,000 to 350,000 clones, with 6.5% to 10% as singletons. Source material: central memory CD4+ T cells from blood. The receptors originated from a woman aged 18-35 years in good health.

This clone was found a few times. This chain joins TRBV23-1 and TRBJ2-7; D is possibly TRBD1 (6 bases). TRBV23-1 is sorted into the ORF group, with uncertain function. Deletions cut 0 bases from V and 2 bases from J, with 17 bases between. This CDR3 region has 17 residues. CDR3 in amino acids: CASSQSSRPGEPYEQYF. CDR3 sequence (DNA): TGCGCCAGCAGTCAATCAAGTAGGCCAGGGGAGCCCTACGAGCAGTACTTC.

V usage is TRBV7-2 and J usage is TRBJ2-3; 7 positions match TRBD2. From germline, CDR1 is SGHTA and CDR2 FQGNSA. The CDR3 has 17 residues. V dropped 0 bases and J dropped 5; count of bases not matched to a gene: 11. The CDR3 protein is CASSLAGPGGGVDTQYF. In DNA, the CDR3 is TGTGCCAGCAGCTTAGCGGGCCCGGGAGGAGGGGTAGATACGCAGTATTTT.

This clone was seen repeatedly, ten times or more. The chain is built from TRBV7-8 and TRBJ2-7; the D gene is possibly TRBD2 (5 bases). V lost 5 bases, J lost 7 bases, and 12 bases lay in between. This CDR3 contains 12 residues. The germline V gene has CDR1 SGHVS and CDR2 FQNEAQ. The CDR3 nucleotides are TGTGCCAGCAGCAATTCCCCGGGGGAGCAGTACTTC. Residues: CASSNSPGEQYF.